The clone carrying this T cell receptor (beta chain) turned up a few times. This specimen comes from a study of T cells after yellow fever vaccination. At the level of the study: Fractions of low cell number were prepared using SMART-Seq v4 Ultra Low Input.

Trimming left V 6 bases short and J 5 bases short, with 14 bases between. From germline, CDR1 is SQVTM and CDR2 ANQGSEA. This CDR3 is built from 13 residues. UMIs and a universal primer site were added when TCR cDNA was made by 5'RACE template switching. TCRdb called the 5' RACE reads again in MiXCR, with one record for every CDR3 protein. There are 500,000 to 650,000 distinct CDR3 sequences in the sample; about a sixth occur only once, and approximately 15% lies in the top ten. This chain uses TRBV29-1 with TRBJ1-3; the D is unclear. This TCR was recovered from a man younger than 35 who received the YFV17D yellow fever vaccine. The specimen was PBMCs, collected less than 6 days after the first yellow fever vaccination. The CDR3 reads CSVSSGIRNTIYF. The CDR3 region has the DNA TGCAGCGTCAGCTCCGGGATCAGAAACACCATATATTTT.